The present T cell receptor beta chain was sequenced within a study of cytomegalovirus exposure and HLA in healthy donors. General observations from the study: The classifier, whose performance was assessed in both the original and validation cohorts, reportedly diagnosed cytomegalovirus status with high specificity and sensitivity.

TCRdb's table, derived via immunoSEQ multiplex PCR, lists solely in-frame clones and lacks some. The sample lists about 130,000 clones, 85% to 95% occurring once. Comments on this clone: What it binds is not known.

The CDR3 runs to 15 residues. The germline CDR1 and CDR2 sequences are MNHNS and SASEGT. The ends were cut back, 1 base at V and 1 base at J, with 10 bases in the middle. The chain links TRBV6-1 to TRBJ2-5, with D perhaps matching TRBD1 (5 bases). This TCR came from a woman between 18 and 29 years old in good health and CMV-seronegative. Source material: PBMCs. In DNA form, the CDR3 reads TGTGCCAGCAGTGAAGGTGTGGGGCCCCAAGAGACCCAGTACTTC. Amino acids: CASSEGVGPQETQYF.